Presented here are 5 T cell receptor beta chains from one specimen sequenced in a study of blood T cells in healthy people across ages. Sample-barcoded 5' priming and a J-beta primer mix drove a second PCR of roughly 7 to 11 cycles. TCRdb recomputed calls from the 5' RACE reads with MiXCR, one row per CDR3 protein. Among under 1 million distinct CDR3 sequences listed, under 45% were seen once. The sequenced material came from blood. The receptors stem from a man in his fifties or sixties in good health.

The chain has TRBV7-2 and TRBJ2-3, with TRBD2 matching 8 bases. CDR3 size: 14 residues. The ends lost 3 bases at V and 4 bases at J; junction bases unmatched: 3. Germline V lookup: CDR1 SGHTA, CDR2 FQGNSA. CDR3 nucleotides: TGTGCCAGCAGCTTCGCGGGGGGCCCAGATACGCAGTATTTT. This gives the protein CASSFAGGPDTQYF.

This clonotype was observed a handful of times. This chain connects TRBV20-1 to TRBJ2-7, with 8 bases identical to TRBD2. Looked up from germline, CDR1 is DFQATT and CDR2 is SNEGSKA (reference sequence). The CDR3 sequence is 16 residues long. V shed 1 base and J 2 bases; nucleotides not matched to a gene: 10. The CDR3 coding sequence is TGCAGTGCTAGAGTGGCCTTTCGGGGGGGACCCTACGAGCAGTACTTC. Its translation: CSARVAFRGGPYEQYF.

This clonotype has only a few counts. This chain joins TRBV6-1 and TRBJ2-5; 10 bases are a match to TRBD2. The CDR3 has 17 amino acids. Trimming removed 6 bases from V and 1 base from J; junction bases left unmatched: 11. The germline V gene encodes CDR1 MNHNS and CDR2 SASEGT. Here the CDR3 DNA reads TGTGCCAGCAGGACTAGACAGCGGGGGGGCCCCCAAGAGACCCAGTACTTC. This gives the protein CASRTRQRGGPQETQYF.

The chain joins TRBV4-1 to TRBJ1-5; TRBD1 matches 8 bases. From germline, CDR1 is MGHRA and CDR2 YSYEKL. The CDR3 is 15 amino acids. The J segment lost 5 bases and the V segment lost 0 bases, leaving 3 bases of the junction unmatched. DNA for the CDR3: TGCGCCAGCAGCCAAGAGGGGACAGGATATCAGCCCCAGCATTTT. It encodes CASSQEGTGYQPQHF.

Of note for this clonotype: Since a much larger clone is just one base distant, this may be a read error. The chain links TRBV7-9 to TRBJ2-7; D is possibly TRBD2 (5 bases). The CDR3 has 14 amino acids. Germline loops: CDR1 SEHNR, CDR2 FQNEAQ (reference sequence). V shed 5 bases and J shed 0 bases, with 11 bases lying between them. The CDR3 DNA reads TGTGCCAGCAGCGTAGAAGGGAGCTCCTACGAGCAGTACTTC. Translating gives CASSVEGSSYEQYF.